The present entry profiles one T cell receptor beta chain with its context. This clone has more than one count but fewer than ten. The antigen this receptor binds is unknown. There are no base qualities to consult, and no much larger clone falls within one base. The germline V gene gives CDR1 as KGHSH and CDR2 as LQKENI. Clipping removes 4 bases from V and 7 bases from J, with 6 as the unmatched junction base count. The CDR3 measures 14 amino acids from cysteine to phenylalanine. The only DNA kept is the CDR3, 42 bases in frame from the first base. Each collaborating institution followed its own protocols to collect whole blood in K2EDTA tubes. For TCRbeta analysis, collaborator samples were shipped as frozen whole blood, as isolated PBMCs, or as DNA extracted from either sample type. TCRbeta CDR3 regions were amplified from genomic DNA by means of the immunoSEQ Assay, a bias-controlled multiplex PCR. In the original analysis: Nucleated cell counts per sample were estimated from amplification of reference gene primers within the assay. Sequence reads were collapsed and filtered to measure the absolute abundance of every unique TCRbeta CDR3 rearrangement. For each sample, productive Simpson clonality was calculated by taking the square root of Simpson's diversity index across productive rearrangements. TCRdb stores this immuneACCESS table with in-frame sequences only. Part of the clones is absent; in the studies checked, under half of the shortfall reflects unresolved V genes, and no reason is known for the rest. That table is the source of V, J and clone size, and D and trimming were worked out from the DNA. This sample lists about 170,000 clones; around four fifths were detected once. The ten largest clonotypes hold roughly 2.8% of the sample.

These data are taken from a study of blood T cell repertoires in COVID-19 (dated by TCRdb to the early 2020s). For context, the study as a whole: Samples covering the acute and convalescent phases of COVID-19 were provided by collaborators in the United States, Italy and Spain. The prospective study material was composed of cDNA or gDNA derived from T cells, B-cell-depleted T cells, or PBMCs. Subjects who had been exposed to COVID-19, were actively infected with it, or had recovered from it provided the deeply sampled blood TCRbeta repertoires that made up the dataset. The repertoires were released in a freely available public database meant as a resource for research on the immune response to SARS-CoV-2. The samples were drawn from the first 160 participants of the ongoing ImmuneRACE study and from under 1,500 subjects provided by 6 global collaborators. Nearly every sample came with metadata listing a de-identified subject ID, COVID-19 status, age in years and sex. HLA class I and class II types, where available, came from metadata supplied by the sample provider rather than from assay-based typing. Overall study results and their limits: How much clinical and demographic metadata was included differed by source and by participant, and the metadata was provided uncurated.

Sequencing was done on a sample of peripheral blood. The chain joins TRBV18 to TRBJ2-2; 7 of the junction bases match TRBD1. The receptor was isolated from a man between 65 and 85 years old with acute or convalescent COVID-19. CDR3 sequence: CASSLDRAGGELFF. In nucleotide form, the sequence is TGTGCCAGCTCACTTGACAGGGCCGGCGGGGAGCTGTTTTTT.